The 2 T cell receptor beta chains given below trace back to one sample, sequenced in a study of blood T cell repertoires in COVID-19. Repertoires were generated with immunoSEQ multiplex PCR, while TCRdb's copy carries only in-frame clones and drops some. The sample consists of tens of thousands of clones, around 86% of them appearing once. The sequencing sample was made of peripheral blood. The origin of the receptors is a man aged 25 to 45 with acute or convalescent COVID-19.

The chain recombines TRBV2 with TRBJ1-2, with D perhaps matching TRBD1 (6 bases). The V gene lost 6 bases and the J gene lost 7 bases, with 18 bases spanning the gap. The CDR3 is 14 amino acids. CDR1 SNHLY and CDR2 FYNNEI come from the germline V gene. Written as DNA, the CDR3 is TGTGCCAGCAGGGGGACCGGGACAAGGGTTGGCTACACCTTC. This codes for CASRGTGTRVGYTF.

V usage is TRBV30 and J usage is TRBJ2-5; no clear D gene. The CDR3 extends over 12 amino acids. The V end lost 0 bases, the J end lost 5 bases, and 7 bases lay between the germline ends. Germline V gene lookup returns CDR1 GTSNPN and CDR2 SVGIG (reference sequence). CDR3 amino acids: CAWSVLGETQYF. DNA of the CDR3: TGTGCCTGGAGTGTACTCGGGGAGACCCAGTACTTC.